This T cell receptor beta chain originates from a study of blood T cells in healthy people across ages. Study outcomes and limitations: Relative to aged donors, long-lived donors carried more naive CD4+ cells and displayed higher diversity.

Together with a sample-barcoded 5' primer, a J-beta primer mix was included in a second PCR lasting about 6 to 11 cycles. TCRdb called the 5' RACE reads again in MiXCR, with one record for every CDR3 protein. Here the sample spans 780,000 or so distinct CDR3 sequences, 20% to 30% being singletons. V gave up 8 bases and J gave up 3 bases, with 16 bases separating them. The CDR3 loop spans 14 amino acids. This clonotype was seen ten or more times. Its cognate antigen is unknown. The data were also submitted as part of a second study, on T cells of mothers and their children.

The gene calls are TRBV12-3 or TRBV12-4 and TRBJ2-5, with D perhaps matching TRBD2 (5 bases). The receptor's source is a boy aged 5-17 years in good health. Material: blood. CDR3 region: CASGILGEEETQYF. In nucleotides, the CDR3 is TGTGCCAGCGGAATTTTGGGAGAGGAAGAGACCCAGTACTTC.